This T cell receptor beta chain was obtained from a study of T cells after yellow fever vaccination. Study outcomes and limitations: The presence of abundant clonotypes contaminating from the bulk population was possible in FACS-sorted repertoires. Of the clonotypes, a small share occurred in both CD4 and CD8 compartments. By day 5 rather than day 15, the secondary response had peaked, though it was weaker.

This clonotype was counted a few times. Its matching antigen is unknown. Generation of TCR cDNA used 5'RACE template switching (which added a universal primer site and UMIs). Each CDR3 protein is one row after TCRdb ran MiXCR on the 5' RACE reads. This table has under 350,000 distinct CDR3 sequences, roughly 3.9% appearing once. This TCR was recovered from a man younger than 35 who received the YFV17D yellow fever vaccine. The source was PBMCs, collected 5 days after the yellow fever booster vaccination.

CDR3 DNA: TGTGCCAGCAGCCTACAAGCAGATTCACCCCTCCACTTT. Translating it yields CASSLQADSPLHF. V usage is TRBV3-1 and J usage is TRBJ1-6; D gene ambiguous. V was cut by 4 bases and J by 8 bases, with 9 bases left in between. The CDR3 has 13 amino acids. The germline gives CDR1 LGHDT, CDR2 YNNKEL (reference sequence). The full variable domain, with the rest looked up from reference TRBV3-1 and TRBJ1-6, is DTAVSQTPKYLVTQMGNDKSIKCEQNLGHDTMYWYKQDSKKFLKIMFSYNNKELIINETVPNRFSPKSPDKAHLNLHINSLELGDSAVYFCASSLQADSPLHFGNGTRLTVT.